These 27 T cell receptor beta chains were sequenced from one sample in a study of cytomegalovirus exposure and HLA in healthy donors. Only in-frame clones appear in the TCRdb table, and some are missing; sequencing was by immunoSEQ multiplex PCR. Of about 180,000 clones listed, around 85% are singletons. The sample was PBMCs. The receptors here all came from a man aged 18 to 29 in good health and CMV-seropositive.

This clone was observed once. The chain uses TRBV28 and TRBJ1-3, with a possible D match to TRBD1 (5 bases). Germline-derived CDR1 and CDR2 are MDHEN and SYDVKM. V was shortened by 6 bases and J by 0 bases, with 12 bases between the two germline ends. The CDR3 totals 15 residues. This CDR3 is CASSSRDFSGNTIYF. CDR3 coding DNA: TGTGCCAGCAGCTCCCGGGACTTCTCTGGAAACACCATATATTTT. The entire variable domain, with the rest obtained from reference TRBV28 and TRBJ1-3, is as follows: DVKVTQSSRYLVKRTGEKVFLECVQDMDHENMFWYRQDPGLGLRLIYFSYDVKMKEKGDIPEGYSVSREKKERFSLILESASTNQTSMYLCASSSRDFSGNTIYFGEGSWLTVV.

This clone turned up a few times. The rearrangement links TRBV19 to TRBJ2-3; 9 nucleotides align to TRBD2. There are 16 residues in the CDR3. CDR1 is LNHDA and CDR2 is SQIVND in the germline V gene (reference sequence). V trimming: 0 bases; J trimming: 2 bases; junction bases outside the gene matches: 3. CDR3 nucleotide sequence: TGTGCCAGTAGTATAGACCTAGCGGGAAACACAGATACGCAGTATTTT. This sequence encodes CASSIDLAGNTDTQYF. Variable domain in full (rest from reference TRBV19 and TRBJ2-3): DGGITQSPKYLFRKEGQNVTLSCEQNLNHDAMYWYRQDPGQGLRLIYYSQIVNDFQKGDIAEGYSVSREKKESFPLTVTSAQKNPTAFYLCASSIDLAGNTDTQYFGPGTRLTVL.

This rearrangement joins TRBV6-1 to TRBJ1-2, with D possibly being TRBD1 (5 bases). Germline loops: CDR1 MNHNS, CDR2 SASEGT. V gave up 0 bases and J gave up 4 bases, with 18 bases separating them. The CDR3 sequence is 17 residues long. The CDR3 region is CASSEALTPGGIYGYTF. For the CDR3, the DNA is TGTGCCAGCAGTGAAGCACTCACCCCGGGGGGGATCTATGGCTACACCTTC.

The V gene is TRBV28, the J gene TRBJ1-1, with 8 positions matching TRBD1. This CDR3 is built from 15 residues. Germline assignment: CDR1 MDHEN and CDR2 SYDVKM. Unmatched junction bases numbered 8, after V lost 4 bases and J lost 4 bases. The CDR3 DNA reads TGTGCCAGCAGTTCCGGACAGGGTTTGGCCACTGAAGCTTTCTTT. Translating gives CASSSGQGLATEAFF.

This clone was recorded a few times. V and J are TRBV30 and TRBJ1-3, with 7 nucleotides matching TRBD1. Germline values: CDR1 GTSNPN, CDR2 SVGIG (reference sequence). V shed 1 base and J 4 bases; nucleotides not matched to a gene: 4. The CDR3 spans 14 residues. The DNA of the CDR3 is TGTGCCTGGAGTGGTCTGGACAGGGGAAACACCATATATTTT. It specifies CAWSGLDRGNTIYF.

The chain combines TRBV18 with TRBJ1-2; D perhaps matches TRBD1 (5 bases). Germline V gene lookup returns CDR1 KGHSH and CDR2 LQKENI. This CDR3 has 13 amino acids. Trimming left V 6 bases short and J 6 bases short, with 14 bases between. The CDR3 reads CASSPPGGDGYTF. The DNA of the CDR3 is TGTGCCAGCTCCCCCCCCGGGGGGGATGGCTACACCTTC. Full variable domain (remainder filled in from reference TRBV18 and TRBJ1-2): NAGVMQNPRHLVRRRGQEARLRCSPMKGHSHVYWYRQLPEEGLKFMVYLQKENIIDESGMPKERFSAEFPKEGPSILRIQQVVRGDSAAYFCASSPPGGDGYTFGSGTRLTVV.

As DNA, the CDR3 is TGTGCCAGCAGTTCACTAGCGGGGGGCTACAATGAGCAGTTCTTC. Encoded protein: CASSSLAGGYNEQFF. This chain uses TRBV6-1 with TRBJ2-1, with 12 bases that match TRBD2. CDR1 is MNHNS and CDR2 is SASEGT in the germline V gene. V was clipped by 5 bases and J by 3 bases; unmatched bases: 2. The CDR3 covers 15 residues.

The chain links TRBV6-6 to TRBJ2-7; the D gene is possibly TRBD1 (6 bases). The CDR3 spans 16 residues. Germline-derived CDR1 and CDR2 are MNHNY and SVGAGI (reference sequence). Between the trimmed V and J ends, which lost 2 bases and 3 bases, there was a span of 17 bases. CDR3 amino acids: CASSYPSGHPGYEQYF. CDR3 nucleotides: TGTGCCAGCAGTTACCCCTCGGGACACCCGGGCTACGAGCAGTACTTC.

V gene TRBV6-5 combines with J gene TRBJ1-5; no firm D call. Trimming took off 5 bases at V and 4 bases at J, with 9 bases between the two ends. CDR1 is MNHEY, CDR2 SVGAGI, per germline. This CDR3 comprises 13 residues. CDR3 sequence: CASSLFRNQPQHF. CDR3 sequence (DNA): TGTGCCAGCAGTCTTTTCAGGAATCAGCCCCAGCATTTT.

This chain links TRBV4-1 with TRBJ2-2, with unresolved D. CDR3 length: 13 residues. Trimming took off 1 base at V and 5 bases at J, with 5 bases between the two ends. Germline V gives CDR1 MGHRA, CDR2 YSYEKL. In DNA form, the CDR3 reads TGCGCCAGCAGCCAAGGCGGTACCGGGGAGCTGTTTTTT. Protein sequence: CASSQGGTGELFF.

This rearrangement joins TRBV6-6 to TRBJ2-1, with no clear D. Trimming took 2 bases from V and 6 from J, leaving 11 bases between them. The germline V gene has CDR1 MNHNY and CDR2 SVGAGI (reference sequence). The CDR3 length is 14 residues. The CDR3 reads CASSYGPSPNEQFF. In DNA form, the CDR3 reads TGTGCCAGCAGTTACGGGCCGTCCCCCAATGAGCAGTTCTTC.

The rearrangement uses TRBV28 and TRBJ1-5; TRBD1 is a possible D gene (6 bases). The V and J ends lost 3 bases and 5 bases respectively, with 11 bases between them. Germline V gene data show CDR1 as MDHEN and CDR2 as SYDVKM. The CDR3 has 14 residues. The chain's CDR3 is CASSFGTTDQPQHF. The CDR3, as DNA: TGTGCCAGCAGTTTTGGGACAACGGATCAGCCCCAGCATTTT.

The CDR3 nucleotides are TGTGCCAGCAGTTTAGGCCGACTAGCGGGGGGGTTAACCTACGAGCAGTACTTC. Translating gives CASSLGRLAGGLTYEQYF. V gene TRBV28 combines with J gene TRBJ2-7; 14 bases line up with TRBD2. In germline, CDR1 is MDHEN, CDR2 SYDVKM. V lost 2 bases and J lost 2; bases outside the gene matches: 8. CDR3 size: 18 residues.

The chain carries TRBV28 and TRBJ2-1, with a possible D match to TRBD1 (5 bases). V lost 11 bases, J lost 4 bases, and 18 bases lay in between. The CDR3 consists of 14 residues. The V gene's germline CDR1 is MDHEN and CDR2 SYDVKM. The CDR3 coding sequence is TGTGCCGTGTTTGGGGCTTTGGGGTACAATGAGCAGTTCTTC. Translating it yields CAVFGALGYNEQFF. The complete variable domain, with remaining parts taken from reference TRBV28 and TRBJ2-1, reads DVKVTQSSRYLVKRTGEKVFLECVQDMDHENMFWYRQDPGLGLRLIYFSYDVKMKEKGDIPEGYSVSREKKERFSLILESASTNQTSMYLCAVFGALGYNEQFFGPGTRLTVL.

This clone came up a few times. The chain has TRBV7-8 and TRBJ1-5; no firm D call. V lost 3 bases and J lost 0, with 12 bases in between. Germline CDR1 SGHVS, CDR2 FQNEAQ. This CDR3 spans 16 amino acids. CDR3 sequence: CASSLTYGLSNQPQHF. CDR3 DNA sequence: TGTGCCAGCAGCTTGACCTATGGACTTAGCAATCAGCCCCAGCATTTT.

V usage is TRBV19 and J usage is TRBJ1-1; 9 bases are a match to TRBD1. Trimming at V came to 6 bases and at J to 10 bases, leaving 12 bases not matched to a gene. The CDR3 spans 14 residues. Germline CDR1 LNHDA, CDR2 SQIVND (reference sequence). The CDR3 DNA sequence: TGTGCCAGTAGATCCGGGACAGGGACGAGAGCAGCTTTCTTT. Amino acids: CASRSGTGTRAAFF.

The chain couples TRBV28 to TRBJ1-5; 7 bases match TRBD1. V lost 6 bases, J lost 4 bases, and 6 bases stayed unmatched. The CDR3 contains 14 residues. Germline CDR1 reads MDHEN; CDR2 reads SYDVKM. The CDR3 DNA sequence: TGTGCCAGCAGAACAGGGGATTGGAATCAGCCCCAGCATTTT. It translates to CASRTGDWNQPQHF.

The CDR3 is CASSLGGVRQGSSANTEAFF. As DNA, the CDR3 is TGTGCCAGCAGCTTAGGGGGAGTGAGACAGGGGTCCTCAGCGAACACTGAAGCTTTCTTT. The gene calls are TRBV7-8 and TRBJ1-1, with TRBD1 identical over 8 bases. The CDR3 sequence is 20 residues long. After removal of 1 base from V and 1 base from J, the junction contained 17 bases not matched to a gene. Germline V CDR1 and CDR2: SGHVS, FQNEAQ.

The chain has TRBV19 and TRBJ1-5; 8 nucleotides match TRBD1. Germline CDR1 and CDR2: LNHDA and SQIVND (reference sequence). The ends lost 6 bases at V and 7 bases at J; junction bases unmatched: 8. The CDR3 totals 14 residues. Written as DNA, the CDR3 is TGTGCCAGTAGCACTACAGGGGGGGGGCAGCCCCAGCATTTT. This gives the protein CASSTTGGGQPQHF.

V gene TRBV7-6 combines with J gene TRBJ1-1; TRBD1 aligns across 9 bases. The CDR3 runs 15 residues. V lost 5 bases to trimming and J lost 1 base; unmatched junction nucleotides: 5. Germline loops: CDR1 SGHVS, CDR2 FNYEAQ. The chain's CDR3 is CASSKGTGTNTEAFF. DNA of the CDR3: TGTGCCAGCAGCAAAGGGACAGGGACGAACACTGAAGCTTTCTTT.

The chain has TRBV28 and TRBJ2-5; TRBD1 agrees at 7 bases. The CDR3 is made up of 13 amino acids. Trimming cost V 4 bases and J 5 bases; bases outside gene matches: 4. CDR1 is MDHEN, CDR2 SYDVKM, per germline. The DNA for the CDR3 is TGTGCCAGCAGTTCGACAGGGTTGGAGACCCAGTACTTC. Translation gives CASSSTGLETQYF.

The genes are TRBV6-1 and TRBJ2-3, with D perhaps matching TRBD2 (5 bases). Germline V lookup: CDR1 MNHNS, CDR2 SASEGT. V was shortened by 4 bases and J by 9 bases, with 14 bases between the two germline ends. There are 13 residues in the CDR3. CDR3 coding DNA: TGTGCCAGCAGTGCCCGTGAGCGGATAACGCAGTATTTT. Protein sequence: CASSARERITQYF.

CDR3 sequence reads: CASRGGRSPQEKLFF. The CDR3, as DNA: TGTGCCAGCAGGGGGGGACGGAGTCCACAAGAAAAACTGTTTTTT. V is TRBV28 and J is TRBJ1-4, with D possibly TRBD1 on 5 matching bases. The CDR3 consists of 15 residues. V was clipped by 6 bases and J by 8 bases, with 19 bases between them. Germline V gene lookup returns CDR1 MDHEN and CDR2 SYDVKM. The full variable domain, its missing parts supplied by reference TRBV28 and TRBJ1-4, is DVKVTQSSRYLVKRTGEKVFLECVQDMDHENMFWYRQDPGLGLRLIYFSYDVKMKEKGDIPEGYSVSREKKERFSLILESASTNQTSMYLCASRGGRSPQEKLFFGSGTQLSVL.

The chain combines TRBV6-6 with TRBJ2-7, with D possibly matching TRBD1 (8 bases). Between the trimmed V and J ends, which lost 8 bases and 0 bases, there was a span of 14 bases. Germline V gene data show CDR1 as MNHNY and CDR2 as SVGAGI (reference sequence). The CDR3 covers 14 residues. In nucleotides, the CDR3 is TGTGCCAGCTCACAGGGGGAGGGCTCCTACGAGCAGTACTTC. The encoded protein is CASSQGEGSYEQYF.

V and J are TRBV6-1 and TRBJ2-7; D gene unclear. Trimming removed 8 bases from V and 0 bases from J, with 8 bases in between. The CDR3 runs to 12 residues. CDR1 MNHNS and CDR2 SASEGT come from the germline V gene. The chain's CDR3 is CASGQTSYEQYF. As DNA, the CDR3 is TGTGCCAGCGGGCAGACCTCCTACGAGCAGTACTTC.

The rearrangement joins TRBV13 to TRBJ2-7, with a possible D match to TRBD1 (7 bases). The CDR3 spans 13 residues. Germline CDR1 PRHDT, CDR2 FYEKMQ (reference sequence). V lost 5 bases and J 6 bases, leaving 14 bases between the germline ends. In DNA form, the CDR3 reads TGTGCCAGCAGCACAAGACAGGGACTCGAGCAGTACTTC. Translation: CASSTRQGLEQYF. Filled out from reference TRBV13 and TRBJ2-7, the complete variable domain reads AAGVIQSPRHLIKEKRETATLKCYPIPRHDTVYWYQQGPGQDPQFLISFYEKMQSDKGSIPDRFSAQQFSDYHSELNMSSLELGDSALYFCASSTRQGLEQYFGPGTRLTVT.

The chain is built from TRBV11-2 and TRBJ2-3, with D perhaps TRBD1 (6 bases). The CDR3 contains 17 residues. Trimming shortened V by 3 bases and J by 2 bases, and 18 bases separated the two germline ends. Per germline, CDR1 SGHAT and CDR2 FQNNGV. CDR3 sequence reads: CASSFGGLGGSTDTQYF. CDR3 DNA: TGTGCCAGCAGCTTCGGCGGCCTAGGGGGTTCCACAGATACGCAGTATTTT.